The sequence of this T cell receptor beta chain was determined in a study of siplizumab effects on memory and regulatory T cells. Points from the study as a whole: Among mappable alloreactive CD4+ clones, the Treg-derived fraction averaged 68.8% with siplizumab versus 25% to 30% in controls. Naive T cells appeared more varied than memory cells and looked like key alloresponse contributors. Just a small share of alloreactive clones was traced back to unstimulated subsets.

Assay: immunoSEQ multiplex PCR; the TCRdb copy retains only in-frame clones and omits some. In the table there are about 100,000 clones, 75% to 95% of which are singletons. Concerning this clone: The antigen remains undetermined.

The V and J ends lost 3 bases and 5 bases respectively, with 11 bases between them. CDR1 is SGHRS, CDR2 YFSETQ, per germline. The CDR3 covers 14 residues. This clonotype was sampled from a human donor in good health. Sequenced: CD4+ T cells sorted from blood. The rearrangement uses TRBV5-1 and TRBJ2-2; D remains ambiguous. CDR3 coding DNA: TGCGCCAGCAGCTCGAACGAAGTTACCGGGGAGCTGTTTTTT. Protein product: CASSSNEVTGELFF.